Listed below are T cell receptor beta chains from one sample, sequenced in a study of OX40 agonist ivuxolimab in advanced cancers. Using immunoSEQ multiplex PCR, the repertoire was profiled, and TCRdb retains in-frame clones only, with some absent. The table records roughly 65,000 clones, 90% of them present only once. The sample here was CD4+ or CD8+ T cells sorted from blood, taken in a trial of the OX40 agonist ivuxolimab. These receptors all come from an adult with an advanced solid tumor such as melanoma, head and neck, liver or kidney cancer. The CDR3 runs from the conserved cysteine through the conserved F or W. A D gene is named only where the DNA matches it firmly. Rows may omit the clone size; those that give it use once, few, many or a size class.

v_gene,j_gene,d_gene,abundance,len,CDR3aa,CDR3nt
TRBV27,TRBJ2-5,TRBD2,NA,16,CASSLSSGSYEETQYF,TGTGCCAGCAGTTTATCTAGCGGGAGCTATGAAGAGACCCAGTACTTC
TRBV7-9,TRBJ2-7,NA,NA,14,CASSLAEASYEQYF,TGTGCCAGCAGCTTAGCGGAGGCTAGTTACGAGCAGTACTTC
TRBV7-3,TRBJ2-1,TRBD2,once,16,CASSSGSGRAYNEQFF,TGTGCCAGCAGCTCCGGAAGCGGGAGGGCCTACAATGAGCAGTTCTTC
TRBV5-1,TRBJ2-7,TRBD2,NA,18,CASSLVVRSLAGSYEQYF,TGCGCCAGCAGCTTGGTGGTTCGTAGTCTAGCGGGCTCCTACGAGCAGTACTTC
TRBV19,TRBJ2-7,NA,NA,14,CASNSQGPTYEQYF,TGTGCCAGTAATAGCCAGGGACCAACCTACGAGCAGTACTTC
TRBV9,TRBJ2-7,NA,few,14,CASGKGPHSYEQYF,TGTGCCAGCGGAAAGGGACCCCACTCCTACGAGCAGTACTTC
TRBV28,TRBJ2-4,TRBD2,NA,17,CASSFPDLGRGKNIQYF,TGTGCCAGCAGTTTCCCAGATCTAGGGAGGGGCAAAAATATTCAGTACTTC
TRBV7-2,TRBJ2-5,TRBD1,NA,15,CASSLGTGYQETQYF,TGTGCCAGCAGCTTAGGGACAGGGTACCAAGAGACCCAGTACTTC
TRBV7-2,TRBJ2-3,NA,NA,14,CASSSRSSTDTQYF,TGTGCCAGCAGCTCAAGGTCGAGCACAGATACGCAGTATTTT
TRBV19,TRBJ2-3,NA,once,13,CASTDTSTDTQYF,TGTGCCAGTACTGACACTAGCACAGATACGCAGTATTTT
TRBV5-6,TRBJ1-2,NA,once,13,CASSSTGSGGYTF,TGTGCCAGCAGCTCCACAGGGTCCGGAGGCTACACCTTC
TRBV7-8,TRBJ2-7,NA,NA,15,CASSKAGRSSYEQYF,TGTGCCAGCAGCAAAGCAGGGAGGAGCTCCTACGAGCAGTACTTC
TRBV5-1,TRBJ2-3,NA,NA,13,CASSLELVDTQYF,TGCGCCAGCAGCTTGGAACTAGTAGATACGCAGTATTTT
TRBV5-8,TRBJ2-7,NA,once,14,CASSLATGPYEQYF,TGTGCCAGCAGCTTGGCCACGGGACCCTACGAGCAGTACTTC
TRBV11-3,TRBJ2-6,NA,NA,15,CASSLTGTGANVLTF,TGTGCCAGCAGCTTAACGGGTACTGGGGCCAACGTCCTGACTTTC
TRBV25-1,TRBJ1-1,NA,once,14,CASRLSQGLTEAFF,TGTGCCAGCAGGCTCTCTCAGGGTCTCACTGAAGCTTTCTTT
TRBV29-1,TRBJ2-1,NA,NA,14,CSVDGQYSYNEQFF,TGCAGCGTTGATGGTCAATACTCCTACAATGAGCAGTTCTTC
TRBV7-9,TRBJ2-1,NA,NA,12,CASSLARVEQFF,TGTGCCAGCAGCTTAGCTCGTGTTGAGCAGTTCTTC
TRBV5-4,TRBJ2-5,NA,NA,16,CASSTLRNQYQETQYF,TGTGCCAGCAGCACCCTCAGAAACCAATACCAAGAGACCCAGTACTTC
TRBV5-1,TRBJ2-5,NA,NA,14,CASSLGPVGETQYF,TGCGCCAGCAGCTTGGGCCCCGTCGGAGAGACCCAGTACTTC
TRBV4-1,TRBJ1-2,TRBD1,NA,16,CASSQGGQGASYGYTF,TGCGCCAGCAGCCAAGGGGGACAGGGGGCCTCCTATGGCTACACCTTC
TRBV5-1,TRBJ1-6,NA,NA,16,CASSLGLNTDNSPLHF,TGCGCCAGCAGCTTAGGGCTCAATACAGATAATTCACCCCTCCACTTT
TRBV18,TRBJ1-1,TRBD1,NA,15,CASSPPGQSNTEAFF,TGTGCCAGCTCACCACCGGGACAGTCGAACACTGAAGCTTTCTTT
TRBV19,TRBJ2-4,TRBD1,NA,16,CASSPRQGTVKNIQYF,TGTGCCAGTAGTCCAAGACAGGGGACGGTCAAAAACATTCAGTACTTC
TRBV6-5,TRBJ2-2,TRBD1,NA,16,CASSYHGTALVGELFF,TGTGCCAGCAGTTACCACGGGACAGCCTTGGTCGGGGAGCTGTTTTTT
TRBV15,TRBJ1-4,TRBD1,few,14,CATSGRGRGEKLFF,TGTGCCACCAGCGGTAGGGGGCGAGGCGAAAAACTGTTTTTT
TRBV7-3,TRBJ2-3,TRBD1,NA,15,CASSRSGQGTDTQYF,TGTGCCAGCAGCCGGTCGGGACAGGGAACAGATACGCAGTATTTT
TRBV19,TRBJ2-1,NA,NA,13,CASSMTVIDEQFF,TGTGCCAGTAGTATGACAGTTATCGATGAGCAGTTCTTC
TRBV5-5,TRBJ2-7,TRBD2,NA,15,CASSLGPGREYEQYF,TGTGCCAGCAGCTTGGGTCCCGGGAGGGAATACGAGCAGTACTTC
TRBV20-1,TRBJ1-6,NA,NA,10,CSASPSPLHF,TGCAGTGCTAGTCCGTCACCCCTCCACTTT
TRBV4-1,TRBJ1-6,NA,NA,17,CASSHITQGSRNSPLHF,TGCGCCAGCAGCCATATCACACAGGGTAGTAGGAATTCACCCCTCCACTTT
TRBV6-5,TRBJ2-7,TRBD1,NA,15,CASSPDRGTTYEQYF,TGTGCCAGCAGCCCGGACAGGGGGACGACCTACGAGCAGTACTTC
TRBV5-1,TRBJ2-7,TRBD1,NA,14,CASRRTGGTDEQYF,TGCGCCAGCAGGCGGACAGGGGGCACCGACGAGCAGTACTTC
TRBV7-9,TRBJ2-3,NA,NA,14,CASSRQASTDTQYF,TGTGCCAGCAGCCGGCAGGCGAGCACAGATACGCAGTATTTT
TRBV5-1,TRBJ1-6,NA,NA,13,CASSPGQNSPLHF,TGCGCCAGCAGCCCCGGACAGAATTCACCCCTCCACTTT
TRBV7-9,TRBJ2-5,TRBD2,NA,15,CASSLAGGLGETQYF,TGTGCCAGCAGCCTCGCGGGGGGGCTGGGGGAGACCCAGTACTTC
TRBV27,TRBJ2-3,TRBD2,NA,23,CASSLRGRIGLAGGPGSTDTQYF,TGTGCCAGCAGTTTAAGGGGTCGTATTGGACTAGCGGGAGGGCCGGGTAGTACAGATACGCAGTATTTT
TRBV6-4,TRBJ2-7,NA,NA,18,CASSDLLGGSEKRYEQYF,TGTGCCAGCAGTGATCTTTTAGGAGGGAGCGAAAAGAGGTACGAGCAGTACTTC
TRBV28,TRBJ2-7,TRBD2,NA,16,CASSLFGTSGFYEQYF,TGTGCCAGCAGTTTATTCGGGACTAGCGGATTCTACGAGCAGTACTTC
TRBV9,TRBJ1-5,NA,few,13,CASSVDGNQPQHF,TGTGCCAGCAGCGTAGACGGGAATCAGCCCCAGCATTTT
TRBV28,TRBJ2-3,NA,NA,12,CASRIKSDTQYF,TGTGCCAGCAGGATTAAATCCGATACGCAGTATTTT
TRBV2,TRBJ2-7,NA,NA,14,CASSDTLRAYEQYF,TGTGCCAGCAGTGATACACTCAGAGCCTACGAGCAGTACTTC
TRBV14,TRBJ2-5,NA,NA,15,CASSQTRGGQETQYF,TGTGCCAGCAGCCAGACTAGAGGAGGTCAAGAGACCCAGTACTTC
TRBV7-7,TRBJ2-3,TRBD1,NA,15,CASSHGTGGSDTQYF,TGTGCTAGCAGCCACGGGACAGGGGGCTCAGATACGCAGTATTTT
TRBV5-1,TRBJ2-3,NA,NA,12,CASSLGRVTQYF,TGCGCCAGCAGCTTGGGGCGGGTTACGCAGTATTTT
TRBV2,TRBJ2-5,TRBD1,NA,12,CADGQGGETQYF,TGTGCCGATGGACAGGGGGGCGAGACCCAGTACTTC
TRBV2,TRBJ2-3,TRBD2,once,17,CASSRHLLAGVGDTQYF,TGTGCCAGCAGTCGCCACTTACTAGCGGGAGTGGGAGATACGCAGTATTTT
TRBV4-3,TRBJ2-2,TRBD1,NA,13,CASRDRGTGELFF,TGCGCCAGCAGGGACAGGGGCACCGGGGAGCTGTTTTTT
TRBV16,TRBJ2-1,TRBD2,NA,16,CASSQELAGGGREQFF,TGTGCCAGCAGCCAAGAACTAGCGGGAGGTGGAAGGGAGCAGTTCTTC
TRBV15,TRBJ2-6,NA,NA,14,CATSRGAGANVLTF,TGTGCCACCAGCAGGGGTGCTGGGGCCAACGTCCTGACTTTC